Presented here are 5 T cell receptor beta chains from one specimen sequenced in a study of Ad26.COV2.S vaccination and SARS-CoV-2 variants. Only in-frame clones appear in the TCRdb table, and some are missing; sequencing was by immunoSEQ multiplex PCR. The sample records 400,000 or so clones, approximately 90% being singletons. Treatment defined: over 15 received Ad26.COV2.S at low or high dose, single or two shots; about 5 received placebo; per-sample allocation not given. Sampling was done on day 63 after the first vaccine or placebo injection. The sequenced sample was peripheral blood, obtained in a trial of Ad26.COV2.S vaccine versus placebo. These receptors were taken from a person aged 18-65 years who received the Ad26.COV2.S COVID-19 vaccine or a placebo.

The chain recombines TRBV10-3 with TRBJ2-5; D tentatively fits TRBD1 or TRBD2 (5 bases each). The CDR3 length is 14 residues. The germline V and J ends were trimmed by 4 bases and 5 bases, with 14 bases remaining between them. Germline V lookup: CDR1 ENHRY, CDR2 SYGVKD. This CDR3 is CAISGPLGRETQYF. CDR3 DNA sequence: TGTGCCATCAGTGGACCATTGGGACGGGAGACCCAGTACTTC.

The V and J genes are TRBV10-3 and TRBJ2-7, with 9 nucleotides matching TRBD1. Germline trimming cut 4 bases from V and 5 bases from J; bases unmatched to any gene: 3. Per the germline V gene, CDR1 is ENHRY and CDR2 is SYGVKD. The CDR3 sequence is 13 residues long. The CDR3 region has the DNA TGTGCCATCAGTGTGACAGGGGGTCACGAGCAGTACTTC. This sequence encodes CAISVTGGHEQYF.

The CDR3 nucleotides are TGTGCCAGCAGTGAATCGGGGACAGGGTACTACGAGCAGTACTTC. This codes for CASSESGTGYYEQYF. This rearrangement joins TRBV25-1 to TRBJ2-7; 9 nucleotides align to TRBD1. Trimming took 1 base from V and 3 from J; bases not matched to a gene: 4. The CDR3 runs 15 residues. Per the germline V gene, CDR1 is MGHDK and CDR2 is SYGVNS.

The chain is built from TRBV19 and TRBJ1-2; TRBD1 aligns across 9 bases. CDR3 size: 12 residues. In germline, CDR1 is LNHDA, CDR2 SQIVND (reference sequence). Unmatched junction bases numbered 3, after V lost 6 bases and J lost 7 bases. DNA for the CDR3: TGTGCCAGTAGACAGGGGGCAGGTGGCTACACCTTC. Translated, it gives CASRQGAGGYTF.

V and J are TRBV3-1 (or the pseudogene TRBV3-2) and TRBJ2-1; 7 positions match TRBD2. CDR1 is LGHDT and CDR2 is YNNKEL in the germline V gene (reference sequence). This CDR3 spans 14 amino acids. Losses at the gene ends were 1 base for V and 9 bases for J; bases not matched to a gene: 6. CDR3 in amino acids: CASSQVAGEGEQFF. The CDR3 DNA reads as TGTGCCAGCAGCCAAGTTGCCGGGGAGGGTGAGCAGTTCTTC.